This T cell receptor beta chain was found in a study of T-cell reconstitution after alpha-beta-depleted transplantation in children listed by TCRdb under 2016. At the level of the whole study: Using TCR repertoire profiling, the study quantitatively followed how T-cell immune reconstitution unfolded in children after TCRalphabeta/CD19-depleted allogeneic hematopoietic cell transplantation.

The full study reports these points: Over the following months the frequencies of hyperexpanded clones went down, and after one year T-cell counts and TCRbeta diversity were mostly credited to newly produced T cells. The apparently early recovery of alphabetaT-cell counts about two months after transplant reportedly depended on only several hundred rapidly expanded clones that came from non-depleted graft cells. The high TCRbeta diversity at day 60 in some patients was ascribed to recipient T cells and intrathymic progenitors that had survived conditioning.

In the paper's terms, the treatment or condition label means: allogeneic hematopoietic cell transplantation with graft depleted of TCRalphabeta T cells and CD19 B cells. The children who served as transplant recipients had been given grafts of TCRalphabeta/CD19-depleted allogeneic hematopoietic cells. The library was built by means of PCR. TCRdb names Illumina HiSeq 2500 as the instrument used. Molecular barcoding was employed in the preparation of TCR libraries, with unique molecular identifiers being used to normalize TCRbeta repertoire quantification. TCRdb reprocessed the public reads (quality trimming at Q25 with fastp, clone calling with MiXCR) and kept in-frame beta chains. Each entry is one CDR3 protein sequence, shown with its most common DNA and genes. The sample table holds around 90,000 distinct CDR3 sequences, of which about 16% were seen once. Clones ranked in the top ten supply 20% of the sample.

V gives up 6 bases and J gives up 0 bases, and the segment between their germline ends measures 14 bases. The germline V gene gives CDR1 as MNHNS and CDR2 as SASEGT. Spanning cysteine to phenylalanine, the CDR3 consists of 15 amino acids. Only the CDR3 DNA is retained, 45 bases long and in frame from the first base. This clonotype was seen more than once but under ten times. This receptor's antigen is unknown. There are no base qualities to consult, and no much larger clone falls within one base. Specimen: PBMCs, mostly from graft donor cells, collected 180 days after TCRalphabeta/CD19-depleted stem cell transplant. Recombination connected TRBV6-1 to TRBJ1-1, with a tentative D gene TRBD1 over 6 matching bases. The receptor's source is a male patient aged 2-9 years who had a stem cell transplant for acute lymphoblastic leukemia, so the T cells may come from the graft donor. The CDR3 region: CASSPWDMMNTEAFF. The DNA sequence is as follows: TGTGCCAGCAGCCCATGGGACATGATGAACACTGAAGCTTTCTTT.